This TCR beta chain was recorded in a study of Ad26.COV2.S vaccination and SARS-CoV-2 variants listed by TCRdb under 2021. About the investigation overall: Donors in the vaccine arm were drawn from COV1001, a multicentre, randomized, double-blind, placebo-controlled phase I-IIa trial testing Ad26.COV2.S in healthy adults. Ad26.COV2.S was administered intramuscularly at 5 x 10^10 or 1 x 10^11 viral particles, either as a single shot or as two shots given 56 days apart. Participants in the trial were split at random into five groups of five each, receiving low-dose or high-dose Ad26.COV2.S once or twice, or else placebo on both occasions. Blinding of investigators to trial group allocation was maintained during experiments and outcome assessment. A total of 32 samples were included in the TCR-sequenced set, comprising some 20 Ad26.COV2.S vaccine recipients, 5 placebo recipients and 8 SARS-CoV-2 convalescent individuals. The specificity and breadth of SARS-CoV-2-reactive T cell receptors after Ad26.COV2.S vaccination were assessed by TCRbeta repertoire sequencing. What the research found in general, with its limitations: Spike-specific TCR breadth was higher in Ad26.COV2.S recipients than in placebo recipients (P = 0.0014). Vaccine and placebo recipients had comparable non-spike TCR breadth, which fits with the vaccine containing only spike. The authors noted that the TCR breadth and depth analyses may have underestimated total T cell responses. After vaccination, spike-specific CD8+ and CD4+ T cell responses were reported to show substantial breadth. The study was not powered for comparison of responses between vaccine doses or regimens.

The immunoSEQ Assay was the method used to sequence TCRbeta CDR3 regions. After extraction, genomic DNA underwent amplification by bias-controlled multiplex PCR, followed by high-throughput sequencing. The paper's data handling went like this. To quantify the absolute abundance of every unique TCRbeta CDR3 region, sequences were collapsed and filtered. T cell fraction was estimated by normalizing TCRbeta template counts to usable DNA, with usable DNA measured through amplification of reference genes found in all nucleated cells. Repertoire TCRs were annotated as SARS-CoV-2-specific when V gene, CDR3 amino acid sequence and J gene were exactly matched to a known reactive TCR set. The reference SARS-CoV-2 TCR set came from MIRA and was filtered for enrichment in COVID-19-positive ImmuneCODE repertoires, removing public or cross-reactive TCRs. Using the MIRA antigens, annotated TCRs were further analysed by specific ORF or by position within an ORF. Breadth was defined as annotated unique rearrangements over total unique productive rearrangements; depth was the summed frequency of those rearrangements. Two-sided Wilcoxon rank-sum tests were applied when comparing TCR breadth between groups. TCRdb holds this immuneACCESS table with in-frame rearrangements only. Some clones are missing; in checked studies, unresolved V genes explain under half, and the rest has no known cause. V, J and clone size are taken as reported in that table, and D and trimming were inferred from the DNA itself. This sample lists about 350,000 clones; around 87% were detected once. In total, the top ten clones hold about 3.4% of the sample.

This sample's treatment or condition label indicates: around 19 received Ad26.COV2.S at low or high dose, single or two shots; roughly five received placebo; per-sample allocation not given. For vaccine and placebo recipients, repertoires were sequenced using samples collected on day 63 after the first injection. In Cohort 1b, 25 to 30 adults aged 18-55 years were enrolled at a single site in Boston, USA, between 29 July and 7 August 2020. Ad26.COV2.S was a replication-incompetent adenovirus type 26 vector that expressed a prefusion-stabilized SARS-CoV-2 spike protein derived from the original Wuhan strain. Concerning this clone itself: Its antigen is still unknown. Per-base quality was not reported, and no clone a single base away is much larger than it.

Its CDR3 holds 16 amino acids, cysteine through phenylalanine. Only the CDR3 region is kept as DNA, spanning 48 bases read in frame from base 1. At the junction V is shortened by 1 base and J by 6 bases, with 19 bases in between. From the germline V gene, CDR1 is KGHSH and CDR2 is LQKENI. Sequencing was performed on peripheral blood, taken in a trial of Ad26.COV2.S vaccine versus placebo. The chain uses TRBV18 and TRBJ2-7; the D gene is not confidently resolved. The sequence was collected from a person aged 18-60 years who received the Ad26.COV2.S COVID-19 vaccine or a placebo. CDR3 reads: CASSPRGSFRSSEQYF. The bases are TGTGCCAGCTCACCACGGGGTTCGTTTAGATCGTCCGAGCAGTACTTC.